In this sample, the clone carrying this T cell receptor beta chain turned up a few times. What it binds is unknown. The authors reverse transcribed all of the isolated RNA, so sequencing captured expressed TCRB transcripts. The repertoire was sequenced with immunoSEQ multiplex PCR; TCRdb's copy has only in-frame clones and lacks some. In the table there are fewer than 900,000 clones, roughly 15% of which are singletons. These data belong to a study of beta chain features in type 1 diabetes. The wider study: Sorted cells, approximately 100,000,000 in number, were examined across all samples. Study results and limitations: The study notes PCR might favor shorter templates equally in patients and controls.

The CDR3 loop spans 12 amino acids. From germline, CDR1 is ENHRY and CDR2 SYGVKD. V lost 10 bases and J lost 4; bases outside the gene matches: 3. The sequence was obtained from a young woman in good health. The chain is built from TRBV10-3 and TRBJ1-5, with 8 nucleotides matching TRBD1. The specimen was naive CD4+ T cells from blood. The CDR3 sequence: CATRQGNQPQHF. The DNA for the CDR3 is TGTGCCACCAGACAGGGGAATCAGCCCCAGCATTTT.